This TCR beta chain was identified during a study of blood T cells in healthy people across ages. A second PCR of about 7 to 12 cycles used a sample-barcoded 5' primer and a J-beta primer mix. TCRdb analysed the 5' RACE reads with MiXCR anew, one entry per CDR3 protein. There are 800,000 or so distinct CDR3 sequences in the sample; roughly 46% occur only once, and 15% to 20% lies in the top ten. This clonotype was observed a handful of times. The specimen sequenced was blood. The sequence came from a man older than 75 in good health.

CDR3 nucleotide sequence: TGCAGTGCTATCCGGACAGGGGACACTGAAGCTTTCTTT. Protein: CSAIRTGDTEAFF. The gene calls are TRBV20-1 and TRBJ1-1; 9 bases align to TRBD1. This CDR3 is 13 amino acids long. The junction had 3 bases not matched to a gene; V was cut back by 4 bases and J by 3 bases. The germline V gene has CDR1 DFQATT and CDR2 SNEGSKA (reference sequence).